A selection of T cell receptor beta chains follows, all from one sample in a study of blood T cell repertoires in COVID-19. TCRdb's copy holds only in-frame clones and misses some; the assay was immunoSEQ multiplex PCR. The data contain over 600,000 clones, 75% to 90% of them singletons. The sample consisted of peripheral blood. The receptors here all came from a woman between 18 and 29 years old with acute or convalescent COVID-19. Each CDR3 is given with its conserved first and last residue. The D gene is left open where the match is weak. Clone size is given for some rows only: seen once, a few or many times, or a class if the clone is expanded.

NA	TRBJ2-7	10	TRBV7-3	once	TGTGCCAGCAGCCTCTACGAGCAGTACTTC	CASSLYEQYF
TRBD2	TRBJ2-3	16	TRBV7-2	NA	TGTGCCAGCAGCTTCGGACTAGCGGGGGGAACAGATACGCAGTATTTT	CASSFGLAGGTDTQYF
TRBD1	TRBJ2-7	14	TRBV5-8	once	TGTGCCAGCAGCTCACAGGGGGCCGGGAACGAGCAGTACTTC	CASSSQGAGNEQYF
TRBD2	TRBJ2-3	16	TRBV23-1	once	TGCGCCAGCGGAGTTACTAGCGGGGGCCTCACAGATACGCAGTATTTT	CASGVTSGGLTDTQYF
TRBD1	TRBJ2-2	15	TRBV24-1	NA	TGTGCCACCAGGGCCGGGACAGGGGGCACCGGGGAGCTGTTTTTT	CATRAGTGGTGELFF
TRBD1	TRBJ1-2	14	TRBV28	NA	TGTGCCAGCAGTTTATCAGCAGGGGGCCTTGGCTACACCTTC	CASSLSAGGLGYTF
NA	TRBJ2-2	14	TRBV7-9	NA	TGTGCCAGCAGCAGGTTACAGGGCACCGGGGAGCTGTTTTTT	CASSRLQGTGELFF
TRBD2	TRBJ2-3	15	TRBV19	once	TGTGCCAGTAGTAGCACTAGCGGGGGGGCAGATACGCAGTATTTT	CASSSTSGGADTQYF
NA	TRBJ2-1	15	TRBV7-3	NA	TGTGCCAGCAGAGAGGCCGGGTTTGGTCACAATGAGCAGTTCTTC	CASREAGFGHNEQFF
TRBD1	TRBJ1-2	13	TRBV28	NA	TGTGCCAGCAGTCTCAGGACAGGGGGTGGCTACACCTTC	CASSLRTGGGYTF
TRBD1	TRBJ1-2	14	TRBV6-6	NA	TGTGCCAGCAGTTACTTAACAGGGGGTGATGGCTACACCTTC	CASSYLTGGDGYTF
TRBD1	TRBJ2-7	15	TRBV7-6	NA	TGTGCCAGCAGCCCCCTCGGACAGGGCACCTACGAGCAGTACTTC	CASSPLGQGTYEQYF
TRBD1	TRBJ2-2	15	TRBV29-1	NA	TGCAGCGTTGAATGGCGACAGGGAAACACCGGGGAGCTGTTTTTT	CSVEWRQGNTGELFF
NA	TRBJ1-3	15	TRBV27	NA	TGTGCCAGCAGTTTCATGGGGGGGGCCGGAAACACCATATATTTT	CASSFMGGAGNTIYF
TRBD1	TRBJ1-2	13	TRBV2	NA	TGTGCCACGAGACAGGGGGTCGACTATGGCTACACCTTC	CATRQGVDYGYTF
TRBD1	TRBJ2-2	15	TRBV15	NA	TGTGCCACCAGCAGAAGGACAGGGGTGACCGGGGAGCTGTTTTTT	CATSRRTGVTGELFF
NA	TRBJ1-2	14	TRBV3-1/TRBV3-2	NA	TGTGCCAGCAGCCAAGTGGCTCTTAACTATGGCTACACCTTC	CASSQVALNYGYTF
NA	TRBJ1-1	13	TRBV9	NA	TGTGCCAGCAGCGGGCTCAGGGGTCCTGAAGCTTTCTTT	CASSGLRGPEAFF
NA	TRBJ1-2	13	TRBV21-1	NA	TGTGCCAGCAGCGACTTGATTGCTACTGGCTACACCTTC	CASSDLIATGYTF
TRBD1	TRBJ2-3	14	TRBV6-4	NA	TGTGCCAGCAGCCCGGGACAGGGGCAAGATACGCAGTATTTT	CASSPGQGQDTQYF
TRBD1	TRBJ1-6	14	TRBV19	NA	TGTGCCAGTAGCCTTACAGGGGGTAATTCACCCCTCCACTTT	CASSLTGGNSPLHF
NA	TRBJ1-1	16	TRBV4-2	NA	TGTGCCAGCAGCCACCCTCCTACGGACACGAACACTGAAGCTTTCTTT	CASSHPPTDTNTEAFF
NA	TRBJ1-5	14	TRBV7-2	NA	TGTGCCACCACCGCCGGGACACCTAATCAGCCCCAGCATTTT	CATTAGTPNQPQHF
NA	TRBJ1-2	15	TRBV5-6	NA	TGTGCCAGCAGCTTGTTTTGGGGGCGAATGAACGGCTACACCTTC	CASSLFWGRMNGYTF
NA	TRBJ1-5	13	TRBV10-3	few	TGTGCCACCGCCAAGGAGAGCAATCAGCCCCAGCATTTT	CATAKESNQPQHF
NA	TRBJ1-2	13	TRBV24-1	NA	TGTGCCACCAGTGCGGGTCTTCGGTATGGCTACACCTTC	CATSAGLRYGYTF
TRBD1	TRBJ1-2	12	TRBV3-1/TRBV3-2	NA	TGTGCCAGCAGTCCTAGGGACAGGCTAGTTTTCTTC	CASSPRDRLVFF
NA	TRBJ2-3	12	TRBV6-1	NA	TGTGCCAGCAGTGAAGGAGGGTGGGCGCAGTATTTT	CASSEGGWAQYF
NA	TRBJ1-4	15	TRBV7-2	NA	TGTGCCAGCAGCATCTCCTCAGGGTATAATGAAAAACTGTTTTTT	CASSISSGYNEKLFF
NA	TRBJ1-2	12	TRBV29-1	once	TGCAGCGTTGAAGCAGGGACATATGGCTACACCTTC	CSVEAGTYGYTF
TRBD1	TRBJ2-7	15	TRBV6-5	NA	TGTGCCAGCAGTTACTCGATAAGGGGGCTCTACGAGCAGTACTTC	CASSYSIRGLYEQYF
TRBD1	TRBJ1-5	17	TRBV6-1	NA	TGTGCCAGCAGTGAAGGGCTACAGGGGGCTAGCAATCAGCCCCAGCATTTT	CASSEGLQGASNQPQHF
NA	TRBJ2-7	15	TRBV25-1	NA	TGTGCCAGCAGTGAATCAAGGAGTATCAAGGACGAGCAGTACTTC	CASSESRSIKDEQYF
TRBD1	TRBJ2-2	15	TRBV19	NA	TGTGCCAGTACGGGGGACAGGTCAACCACCGGGGAGCTGTTTTTT	CASTGDRSTTGELFF
NA	TRBJ2-1	15	TRBV6-5	once	TGTGCCAGCAGCCTTAACAATGGGCTTAGGAATGAGCAGTTCTTC	CASSLNNGLRNEQFF
TRBD1	TRBJ1-3	15	TRBV13	NA	TGTGCCAGCAGCCCCTACAGGGGCTCTGGAAACACCATATATTTT	CASSPYRGSGNTIYF
NA	TRBJ1-6	18	TRBV6-6	NA	TGTGCCAGCAGTCGGGGGGGGGCCTGGGAGCCATATAATTCACCCCTCCACTTT	CASSRGGAWEPYNSPLHF
TRBD1	TRBJ1-1	15	TRBV18	NA	TGTGCCAGCTCTTCTACGACAGGGATGAACACTGAAGCTTTCTTT	CASSSTTGMNTEAFF
NA	TRBJ1-3	11	TRBV2	NA	TGTGCCAGCCTTTCTGGAAACACCATATATTTT	CASLSGNTIYF
TRBD1	TRBJ1-4	16	TRBV6-5	NA	TGTGCCAGCAGTTACAGGAGACAGGGGGCCGGCGAAAAACTGTTTTTT	CASSYRRQGAGEKLFF
NA	TRBJ1-5	16	TRBV5-1	NA	TGCGCCAGCAGCCCGGAGGGGGGGAACGGCAATCAGCCCCAGCATTTT	CASSPEGGNGNQPQHF
TRBD1	TRBJ1-1	13	TRBV6-5	NA	TGTGCCAGCAGACTACAGGGGAGCGCTGAAGCTTTCTTT	CASRLQGSAEAFF
TRBD2	TRBJ2-1	14	TRBV6-4	NA	TGTGCCAGCAGTGACTCTAGCGGGGGTTATGAGCAGTTCTTC	CASSDSSGGYEQFF
TRBD1	TRBJ2-1	12	TRBV29-1	NA	TGCAGCGTCCAAGGACAGGTCAATGAGCAGTTCTTC	CSVQGQVNEQFF
TRBD1	TRBJ2-3	14	TRBV9	NA	TGTGCCAGCAGCGTAGACAGGGGCTGGAATACGCAGTATTTT	CASSVDRGWNTQYF
NA	TRBJ2-3	15	TRBV3-1/TRBV3-2	NA	TGTGCCAGCAGCCAGTACGGGATGGGCACAGATACGCAGTATTTT	CASSQYGMGTDTQYF
NA	TRBJ1-1	10	TRBV7-9	NA	TGTGCCAGCCCTTCCGCTGAAGCTTTCTTT	CASPSAEAFF
NA	TRBJ2-7	15	TRBV6-2/TRBV6-3	NA	TGTGCCAGCAGTTTCAACAGGGAGTCCCCCTACGAGCAGTACTTC	CASSFNRESPYEQYF
TRBD2	TRBJ2-1	16	TRBV5-1	NA	TGCGCCAGCAGCTTGGCCGGTAGCGGGGGCCGCGCGGAGCAGTTCTTC	CASSLAGSGGRAEQFF
TRBD1	TRBJ1-1	15	TRBV7-3	NA	TGTGCCAGCAGTAAATTCCCGGGACAGGGGACCGAAGCTTTCTTT	CASSKFPGQGTEAFF
TRBD2	TRBJ2-1	16	TRBV3-1/TRBV3-2	NA	TGTGCCAGCAGCCAACCCCGGACTAGCGGGAATAATGAGCAGTTCTTC	CASSQPRTSGNNEQFF
TRBD2	TRBJ2-3	16	TRBV6-5	NA	TGTGCCAGCAGTTACGGCCGAGCGGGGGGCACAGATACGCAGTATTTT	CASSYGRAGGTDTQYF
TRBD1	TRBJ2-7	15	TRBV18	NA	TGTGCCAGCTCACCCGTGGGACAGGGGGCTTTTGAGCAGTACTTC	CASSPVGQGAFEQYF
TRBD1	TRBJ1-5	15	TRBV19	NA	TGTGCCAGTAGTATTCTTTGGACAGGGTATAGGGCCCAGCATTTT	CASSILWTGYRAQHF